These T cell receptor beta chains were read from a single sample in a study of blood T cell repertoires in COVID-19. Measured with immunoSEQ multiplex PCR; TCRdb has only the in-frame clones, and not every one. The sample consists of 81,000 or so clones, around 91% of them appearing once. Sequencing was done on a sample of peripheral blood. These receptors were obtained from a man aged 65-85 years with active or convalescent COVID-19. Each CDR3 is given with its conserved first and last residue. A D gene is named only where the DNA matches it firmly. Some rows have no size entry. The others give once, few or many, or a class for an expanded clone.

TRBJ1-3,.,.,TRBV11-3,TGTGCCAGCAGCTTAAAAGAGGTTCGAAGAACCTCTGGAAACACCATATATTTT,CASSLKEVRRTSGNTIYF
TRBJ2-7,.,.,TRBV5-6,TGTGCCAGCAGCTTGGCTGTCTACGAGCAGTACTTC,CASSLAVYEQYF
TRBJ1-2,.,.,TRBV6-1,TGTGCCAGCAGTGAACTCCAGGTTAAGGATGGCTACACCTTC,CASSELQVKDGYTF
TRBJ1-2,.,.,TRBV15,TGTGCCACCAGCAGAGATCAGATGGCCCTCCAGGCTGGCTACACCTTC,CATSRDQMALQAGYTF
TRBJ1-2,.,.,TRBV30,TGTGCCTGGAGTGTACAGAAGGCGGGGTATGGCTACACCTTC,CAWSVQKAGYGYTF
TRBJ2-3,.,TRBD2,TRBV20-1,TGCAGTGCTAGTACTAGCGGGGGAACGCAGTATTTT,CSASTSGGTQYF
TRBJ1-3,.,.,TRBV3-1/TRBV3-2,TGTGCCAGCAGCCAAGATCTCCAGTCTGGAAACACCATATATTTT,CASSQDLQSGNTIYF
TRBJ1-4,.,TRBD1,TRBV7-2,TGTGCCAGCAGTCCCGACAGGGGAGGGAAAAAACTGTTTTTT,CASSPDRGGKKLFF
TRBJ2-3,once,TRBD2,TRBV10-3,TGTGCCATTATGACTAGCGGCACAGATACGCAGTATTTT,CAIMTSGTDTQYF
TRBJ1-1,.,TRBD1,TRBV24-1,TGTGCCACCAGTGGACAGGGGATTGCTGAAGCTTTCTTT,CATSGQGIAEAFF
TRBJ2-3,.,TRBD2,TRBV18,TGTGCCAGCTCACCGTTAGGACTAGCGGGGTTAACAGATACGCAGTATTTT,CASSPLGLAGLTDTQYF
TRBJ1-4,once,.,TRBV5-1,TGCGCCAGCAGCTTGGCCCGGCAGGGAGGTGAAAAACTGTTTTTT,CASSLARQGGEKLFF
TRBJ1-5,.,.,TRBV28,TGTGCCAGCAGTTGGACGGGGGGCAGTAGCAATCAGCCCCAGCATTTT,CASSWTGGSSNQPQHF
TRBJ2-3,.,TRBD2,TRBV4-3,TGCGCCAGCAGCCAAGAGGGGGGGGATACGCAGTATTTT,CASSQEGGDTQYF
TRBJ2-2,.,.,TRBV10-3,TGTGCCACTTTAGGGGACTTATCAACCGGGGAGCTGTTTTTT,CATLGDLSTGELFF
TRBJ2-1,.,.,TRBV19,TGTGCCAGTAACGTGGGCTGGTCAAGGAATGAGCAGTTCTTC,CASNVGWSRNEQFF
TRBJ1-5,once,TRBD1,TRBV9,TGTGCCAGCAGCGTAGAGGACAGGGGGTTCCAGCCCCAGCATTTT,CASSVEDRGFQPQHF
TRBJ2-2,.,TRBD1,TRBV19,TGTGCCAGTAGTATCGGACAGGGCGGAACCGGGGAGCTGTTTTTT,CASSIGQGGTGELFF
TRBJ1-2,.,.,TRBV24-1,TGTGCCACCAGTGATTTGTTCGGGGGGGATGGCTACACCTTC,CATSDLFGGDGYTF
TRBJ1-2,.,TRBD1,TRBV7-3,TGTGCCAGCAGCCCAAACCGGGGACAGGGGAGCGATGGCTACACCTTC,CASSPNRGQGSDGYTF
TRBJ1-4,.,TRBD1,TRBV10-3,TGTGCCATCAGTGAGTCGATAGGGGGCGGTGAAAAACTGTTTTTT,CAISESIGGGEKLFF
TRBJ1-2,.,.,TRBV24-1,TGTGCCACCAGTGATTTGCATGGGGCCGGTCGTGATGGCTACACCTTC,CATSDLHGAGRDGYTF
TRBJ2-7,.,.,TRBV7-2,TGTGCCAGCAGCGCGCAGGGGCTCTCCTACGAGCAGTACTTC,CASSAQGLSYEQYF
TRBJ2-7,.,.,TRBV12-3/TRBV12-4,TGTGCCAGCAGTTTTTTCAGATCAGGCGAGCAGTACTTC,CASSFFRSGEQYF
TRBJ1-3,few,.,TRBV7-9,TGTGCCAGCGATGCGACCCCGGCCGGGGGAAACACCATATATTTT,CASDATPAGGNTIYF
TRBJ2-7,.,.,TRBV5-5,TGTGCCAGCAGCTTGCCCGGGTATGCCGAGCAGTACTTC,CASSLPGYAEQYF
TRBJ1-1,.,.,TRBV2,TGTGCCAGCAGTGTTTCTACAGGGATCGTAACTGAAGCTTTCTTT,CASSVSTGIVTEAFF
TRBJ1-2,few,.,TRBV27,TGTGCCAGCGCTCGTACAGGGATATACTATGGCTACACCTTC,CASARTGIYYGYTF
TRBJ2-2,.,.,TRBV7-9,TGTGCCAGCAGCTACACATCTGGCGGGGAGCTGTTTTTT,CASSYTSGGELFF
TRBJ2-3,.,.,TRBV2,TGTGCCAGCAGTAATGAGTGGGCTACGCAGTATTTT,CASSNEWATQYF
TRBJ2-7,.,.,TRBV28,TGTGCCAGCGACTCCCATGGGGGGACCTACGAGCAGTACTTC,CASDSHGGTYEQYF
TRBJ2-2,.,.,TRBV4-3,TGCGCCAGCAGCCAAGGCGAGAAGGGGGTCGGGGAGCTGTTTTTT,CASSQGEKGVGELFF
TRBJ1-2,few,.,TRBV27,TGTGCCAGCAGTTTATCCGGGGGATACCTCTATGGCTACACCTTC,CASSLSGGYLYGYTF
TRBJ2-7,.,TRBD2,TRBV6-2/TRBV6-3,TGTGCCAGCAGTTACGGTGCGGGGGGGCTCTACGAGCAGTACTTC,CASSYGAGGLYEQYF
TRBJ2-3,.,TRBD2,TRBV7-9,TGTGCCAGCAGCTTAACCGGGGGGGCAGGAAGCACAGATACGCAGTATTTT,CASSLTGGAGSTDTQYF
TRBJ1-1,.,.,TRBV5-1,TGCGCCAGCAGCTTGGCCCCGGGGAACACTGAAGCTTTCTTT,CASSLAPGNTEAFF
TRBJ1-2,.,TRBD1,TRBV18,TGTGCCAGCTCACCCCAACAGGGGGCAGAGGGCTGCACCTTC,CASSPQQGAEGCTF
TRBJ1-2,once,.,TRBV29-1,TGCAGCGTTGAAGGGGCGCCCTATGGCTACACCTTC,CSVEGAPYGYTF